This is a list of T cell receptor beta chains from one sample in a study of Ad26.COV2.S vaccination and SARS-CoV-2 variants. Profiled with immunoSEQ multiplex PCR; TCRdb holds only in-frame clones, not every one. Of about 460,000 clones listed, 80% to 90% are singletons. The sample here was peripheral blood, taken in a trial of Ad26.COV2.S vaccine versus placebo. Receptor source: a person aged 18-60 years who received the Ad26.COV2.S COVID-19 vaccine or a placebo. The CDR3 runs from the conserved cysteine through the conserved F or W. A D gene is named only where the DNA matches it firmly. The size field is filled for only some rows; it gives once, few, many or a size class.

abundance: once; v_gene: TRBV2; j_gene: TRBJ1-4; d_gene: NA; CDR3aa: CASILGTGGEGLFF; CDR3nt: NA
abundance: NA; v_gene: TRBV6-2/TRBV6-3; j_gene: TRBJ2-3; d_gene: NA; CDR3aa: CASSMGGQGGDTQYF; CDR3nt: TGTGCCAGCAGCATGGGGGGGCAGGGAGGAGATACGCAGTATTTT
abundance: NA; v_gene: TRBV7-9; j_gene: TRBJ2-3; d_gene: NA; CDR3aa: CASSFPTPRADTQYF; CDR3nt: TGTGCCAGCAGCTTTCCCACGCCCCGGGCAGATACGCAGTATTTT
abundance: NA; v_gene: TRBV6-1; j_gene: TRBJ1-1; d_gene: NA; CDR3aa: CASSESVNTEAFF; CDR3nt: TGTGCCAGCAGTGAATCCGTAAACACTGAAGCTTTCTTT
abundance: NA; v_gene: TRBV7-3; j_gene: TRBJ2-5; d_gene: TRBD1; CDR3aa: CASSATGGTETQYF; CDR3nt: TGTGCCAGCAGCGCTACAGGGGGGACGGAGACCCAGTACTTC
abundance: NA; v_gene: TRBV19; j_gene: TRBJ1-2; d_gene: NA; CDR3aa: CASTGGYGYTF; CDR3nt: TGTGCCAGTACCGGGGGGTATGGCTACACCTTC
abundance: NA; v_gene: TRBV2; j_gene: TRBJ1-1; d_gene: TRBD1; CDR3aa: CASRAGTGGFLNTEAFF; CDR3nt: TGTGCCAGCAGGGCCGGGACAGGGGGCTTTTTGAACACTGAAGCTTTCTTT
abundance: NA; v_gene: TRBV18; j_gene: TRBJ2-7; d_gene: NA; CDR3aa: CASSPPQASYEQYF; CDR3nt: TGTGCCAGCTCACCACCCCAGGCCTCCTACGAGCAGTACTTC
abundance: NA; v_gene: TRBV3-1/TRBV3-2; j_gene: TRBJ2-3; d_gene: NA; CDR3aa: CASSFSTDTQYF; CDR3nt: TGTGCCAGCAGCTTCAGCACAGATACGCAGTATTTT
abundance: once; v_gene: TRBV4-1; j_gene: TRBJ1-4; d_gene: TRBD1; CDR3aa: CASSQGQGASGNEKLFF; CDR3nt: TGCGCCAGCAGCCAAGGGCAGGGGGCCTCAGGGAATGAAAAACTGTTTTTT
abundance: NA; v_gene: TRBV5-1; j_gene: TRBJ2-1; d_gene: NA; CDR3aa: CASSNHDRPAGVF; CDR3nt: TGCGCCAGCAGCAACCACGATAGACCAGCCGGGGTCTTC
abundance: NA; v_gene: TRBV6-6; j_gene: TRBJ1-2; d_gene: NA; CDR3aa: CASSRGGANYGYTF; CDR3nt: TGTGCCAGCAGTAGAGGGGGGGCTAACTATGGCTACACCTTC
abundance: NA; v_gene: TRBV7-9; j_gene: TRBJ2-1; d_gene: NA; CDR3aa: CASSPLGGKAYNEQFF; CDR3nt: TGTGCCAGCAGCCCCCTGGGGGGAAAAGCCTACAATGAGCAGTTCTTC
abundance: NA; v_gene: TRBV6-6; j_gene: TRBJ1-6; d_gene: NA; CDR3aa: CASSYSGASNNSPLHF; CDR3nt: TGTGCCAGCAGTTACAGCGGGGCATCCAATAATTCACCCCTCCACTTT
abundance: NA; v_gene: TRBV5-1; j_gene: TRBJ1-6; d_gene: NA; CDR3aa: CASSFGSTILNSPLHF; CDR3nt: TGCGCCAGCAGCTTCGGCAGCACAATTCTTAATTCACCCCTCCACTTT
abundance: NA; v_gene: TRBV3-1/TRBV3-2; j_gene: TRBJ2-7; d_gene: NA; CDR3aa: CASSPAGSGFYEQYF; CDR3nt: TGTGCCAGCAGCCCCGCGGGGAGTGGCTTTTACGAGCAGTACTTC
abundance: NA; v_gene: TRBV5-4; j_gene: TRBJ1-4; d_gene: NA; CDR3aa: CASSLGGGGIPNEKLFF; CDR3nt: TGTGCCAGCAGCTTGGGTGGTGGTGGCATCCCTAATGAAAAACTGTTTTTT
abundance: NA; v_gene: TRBV28; j_gene: TRBJ1-1; d_gene: NA; CDR3aa: CASSLGGLGTTEAFF; CDR3nt: TGTGCCAGCAGTCTCGGGGGGTTGGGGACCACTGAAGCTTTCTTT
abundance: few; v_gene: TRBV6-5; j_gene: TRBJ1-1; d_gene: NA; CDR3aa: CASSLTVNTEAFF; CDR3nt: TGTGCCAGCAGTCTGACAGTCAACACTGAAGCTTTCTTT
abundance: NA; v_gene: TRBV6-5; j_gene: TRBJ1-2; d_gene: TRBD1; CDR3aa: CASSPGQGPYGYTF; CDR3nt: TGTGCCAGCAGTCCCGGACAGGGGCCTTATGGCTACACCTTC
abundance: once; v_gene: TRBV19; j_gene: TRBJ2-5; d_gene: TRBD2; CDR3aa: CASSISASGSRETQYF; CDR3nt: TGTGCCAGTAGTATTTCGGCTAGCGGGAGTCGAGAGACCCAGTACTTC
abundance: NA; v_gene: TRBV5-4; j_gene: TRBJ2-1; d_gene: TRBD2; CDR3aa: CASSLGGSGGSYNEQFF; CDR3nt: TGTGCCAGCAGCTTGGGTGGTAGCGGGGGCTCCTACAATGAGCAGTTCTTC
abundance: NA; v_gene: TRBV6-6; j_gene: TRBJ2-1; d_gene: NA; CDR3aa: CASSLGGYGNEQFF; CDR3nt: TGTGCCAGCAGTCTGGGGGGTTATGGGAATGAGCAGTTCTTC
abundance: NA; v_gene: TRBV3-1/TRBV3-2; j_gene: TRBJ2-3; d_gene: NA; CDR3aa: CASGGGHTQYF; CDR3nt: TGTGCCAGCGGGGGAGGACATACGCAGTATTTT
abundance: NA; v_gene: TRBV29-1; j_gene: TRBJ1-3; d_gene: NA; CDR3aa: CSVERYPRPSGPGNTIYF; CDR3nt: TGCAGCGTTGAAAGATACCCCCGTCCCAGCGGCCCTGGAAACACCATATATTTT
abundance: NA; v_gene: TRBV29-1; j_gene: TRBJ2-7; d_gene: TRBD1; CDR3aa: CSALDRDHEQYF; CDR3nt: TGCAGCGCCCTGGACAGGGACCACGAGCAGTACTTC
abundance: few; v_gene: TRBV12-3/TRBV12-4; j_gene: TRBJ1-5; d_gene: TRBD1; CDR3aa: CASSGQGTQPQHF; CDR3nt: TGTGCCAGCAGCGGACAGGGCACTCAGCCCCAGCATTTT
abundance: NA; v_gene: TRBV4-1; j_gene: TRBJ2-7; d_gene: NA; CDR3aa: CASSEWDMISYEQYF; CDR3nt: TGCGCCAGCAGTGAGTGGGACATGATCTCCTACGAGCAGTACTTC
abundance: NA; v_gene: TRBV6-6; j_gene: TRBJ2-3; d_gene: NA; CDR3aa: CASSYSRAGAGDTQYF; CDR3nt: TGTGCCAGCAGTTACTCGAGAGCGGGCGCGGGCGATACGCAGTATTTT
abundance: NA; v_gene: TRBV9; j_gene: TRBJ2-1; d_gene: TRBD2; CDR3aa: CASSGLAEYNEQFF; CDR3nt: TGTGCCAGCAGTGGACTAGCGGAATACAATGAGCAGTTCTTC
abundance: once; v_gene: TRBV25-1; j_gene: TRBJ1-1; d_gene: NA; CDR3aa: CASRKGVTEAFF; CDR3nt: TGTGCCAGCAGGAAGGGGGTCACTGAAGCTTTCTTT
abundance: NA; v_gene: TRBV27; j_gene: TRBJ1-1; d_gene: NA; CDR3aa: CASRRGGTEAFF; CDR3nt: TGTGCCAGCAGGAGGGGTGGAACTGAAGCTTTCTTT
abundance: NA; v_gene: TRBV18; j_gene: TRBJ2-3; d_gene: NA; CDR3aa: CASSPDLAMADTQYF; CDR3nt: TGTGCCAGCTCCCCGGACCTAGCGATGGCAGATACGCAGTATTTT
abundance: once; v_gene: TRBV5-6; j_gene: TRBJ2-1; d_gene: TRBD2; CDR3aa: CASSPGGLAGSSGVNEQFF; CDR3nt: TGTGCCAGCAGCCCGGGGGGACTAGCGGGAAGTTCGGGTGTTAATGAGCAGTTCTTC
abundance: NA; v_gene: TRBV6-6; j_gene: TRBJ2-5; d_gene: NA; CDR3aa: CASSPYRVGVQETQYF; CDR3nt: TGTGCCAGCAGTCCCTACAGGGTTGGCGTACAAGAGACCCAGTACTTC
abundance: NA; v_gene: TRBV5-1; j_gene: TRBJ1-1; d_gene: TRBD1; CDR3aa: CASSLAGGMNTEAFF; CDR3nt: TGCGCCAGCAGCTTGGCAGGGGGCATGAACACTGAAGCTTTCTTT
abundance: few; v_gene: TRBV6-5; j_gene: TRBJ1-2; d_gene: NA; CDR3aa: CASSYSPANYGYTF; CDR3nt: TGTGCCAGCAGTTATTCCCCAGCAAACTATGGCTACACCTTC
abundance: NA; v_gene: TRBV28; j_gene: TRBJ1-1; d_gene: NA; CDR3aa: CASRLMNTEAFF; CDR3nt: TGTGCCAGCAGGTTAATGAACACTGAAGCTTTCTTT
abundance: once; v_gene: TRBV28; j_gene: TRBJ1-2; d_gene: NA; CDR3aa: CASSLTGPSAYGYTF; CDR3nt: TGTGCCAGCAGTTTGACAGGCCCGAGTGCCTATGGCTACACCTTC
abundance: NA; v_gene: TRBV23-1; j_gene: TRBJ1-1; d_gene: NA; CDR3aa: CASSPSSKNTEAFF; CDR3nt: TGCGCCAGCAGTCCCTCGAGTAAAAACACTGAAGCTTTCTTT
abundance: NA; v_gene: TRBV18; j_gene: TRBJ1-2; d_gene: NA; CDR3aa: CASSQRAGVPVLNYGYTF; CDR3nt: TGTGCCAGCTCACAACGCGCCGGGGTTCCTGTTCTTAACTATGGCTACACCTTC
abundance: NA; v_gene: TRBV9; j_gene: TRBJ2-7; d_gene: NA; CDR3aa: CASSVAVGFYEQYF; CDR3nt: TGTGCCAGCAGCGTAGCCGTAGGTTTCTACGAGCAGTACTTC
abundance: NA; v_gene: TRBV30; j_gene: TRBJ1-6; d_gene: TRBD1; CDR3aa: CAWSHRDRGLNSPLHF; CDR3nt: TGTGCCTGGAGTCACCGGGACAGGGGCTTGAATTCACCCCTCCACTTT
abundance: NA; v_gene: TRBV18; j_gene: TRBJ2-7; d_gene: NA; CDR3aa: CASSPLPETSYEQYF; CDR3nt: TGTGCCAGCTCACCACTCCCGGAGACCTCCTACGAGCAGTACTTC
abundance: NA; v_gene: TRBV7-3; j_gene: TRBJ1-1; d_gene: NA; CDR3aa: CASSPDPSYTEAFF; CDR3nt: TGTGCCAGCAGCCCCGATCCAAGCTACACTGAAGCTTTCTTT
abundance: once; v_gene: TRBV24-1; j_gene: TRBJ1-1; d_gene: NA; CDR3aa: CATTTAGGVWGTEAFF; CDR3nt: TGTGCCACCACGACGGCGGGGGGTGTTTGGGGAACTGAAGCTTTCTTT
abundance: NA; v_gene: TRBV6-5; j_gene: TRBJ2-1; d_gene: NA; CDR3aa: CASSSVRGNEQFF; CDR3nt: TGTGCCAGCAGTTCGGTGAGGGGCAATGAGCAGTTCTTC
abundance: NA; v_gene: TRBV7-2; j_gene: TRBJ1-5; d_gene: NA; CDR3aa: CASSLGRLSNQPQHF; CDR3nt: TGTGCCAGCAGCTTAGGCAGACTAAGCAATCAGCCCCAGCATTTT
abundance: NA; v_gene: TRBV13; j_gene: TRBJ1-1; d_gene: NA; CDR3aa: CASSLAGAVVNTEAFF; CDR3nt: TGTGCCAGCAGCTTAGCGGGGGCTGTCGTGAACACTGAAGCTTTCTTT
abundance: NA; v_gene: TRBV5-1; j_gene: TRBJ2-5; d_gene: NA; CDR3aa: CASSLAWGGETQYF; CDR3nt: TGCGCCAGCAGCTTGGCTTGGGGAGGTGAGACCCAGTACTTC
abundance: NA; v_gene: TRBV6-1; j_gene: TRBJ1-2; d_gene: NA; CDR3aa: CASSDKGYGYTF; CDR3nt: TGTGCCAGCAGTGACAAGGGCTATGGCTACACCTTC
abundance: NA; v_gene: TRBV21-1; j_gene: TRBJ2-1; d_gene: NA; CDR3aa: CAASSGPYNEQFF; CDR3nt: TGTGCCGCTAGTAGCGGTCCCTACAATGAGCAGTTCTTC
abundance: NA; v_gene: TRBV9; j_gene: TRBJ2-1; d_gene: TRBD2; CDR3aa: CASSVDPGGPENEQFF; CDR3nt: TGTGCCAGCAGCGTAGACCCGGGAGGGCCTGAGAATGAGCAGTTCTTC
abundance: NA; v_gene: TRBV5-4; j_gene: TRBJ2-5; d_gene: TRBD2; CDR3aa: CASTMSLGREGRQTQYF; CDR3nt: TGTGCCAGCACCATGAGTCTGGGACGGGAGGGCCGGCAGACCCAGTACTTC
abundance: NA; v_gene: TRBV6-5; j_gene: TRBJ2-7; d_gene: NA; CDR3aa: CASSFLVDHPSYEQYF; CDR3nt: TGTGCCAGCAGTTTTTTAGTCGACCACCCGTCCTACGAGCAGTACTTC
abundance: NA; v_gene: TRBV24-1; j_gene: TRBJ2-2; d_gene: NA; CDR3aa: CATRGNTGELFF; CDR3nt: TGTGCCACCAGGGGGAACACCGGGGAGCTGTTTTTT
abundance: NA; v_gene: TRBV3-1/TRBV3-2; j_gene: TRBJ2-3; d_gene: TRBD2; CDR3aa: CASSQDSLAGGYPRNTQYF; CDR3nt: TGTGCCAGCAGCCAAGATTCCCTAGCGGGGGGCTATCCTAGGAATACGCAGTATTTT
abundance: once; v_gene: TRBV4-1; j_gene: TRBJ2-2; d_gene: TRBD1; CDR3aa: CASSRETGFTGELFF; CDR3nt: TGCGCCAGCAGCCGCGAGACAGGGTTTACCGGGGAGCTGTTTTTT